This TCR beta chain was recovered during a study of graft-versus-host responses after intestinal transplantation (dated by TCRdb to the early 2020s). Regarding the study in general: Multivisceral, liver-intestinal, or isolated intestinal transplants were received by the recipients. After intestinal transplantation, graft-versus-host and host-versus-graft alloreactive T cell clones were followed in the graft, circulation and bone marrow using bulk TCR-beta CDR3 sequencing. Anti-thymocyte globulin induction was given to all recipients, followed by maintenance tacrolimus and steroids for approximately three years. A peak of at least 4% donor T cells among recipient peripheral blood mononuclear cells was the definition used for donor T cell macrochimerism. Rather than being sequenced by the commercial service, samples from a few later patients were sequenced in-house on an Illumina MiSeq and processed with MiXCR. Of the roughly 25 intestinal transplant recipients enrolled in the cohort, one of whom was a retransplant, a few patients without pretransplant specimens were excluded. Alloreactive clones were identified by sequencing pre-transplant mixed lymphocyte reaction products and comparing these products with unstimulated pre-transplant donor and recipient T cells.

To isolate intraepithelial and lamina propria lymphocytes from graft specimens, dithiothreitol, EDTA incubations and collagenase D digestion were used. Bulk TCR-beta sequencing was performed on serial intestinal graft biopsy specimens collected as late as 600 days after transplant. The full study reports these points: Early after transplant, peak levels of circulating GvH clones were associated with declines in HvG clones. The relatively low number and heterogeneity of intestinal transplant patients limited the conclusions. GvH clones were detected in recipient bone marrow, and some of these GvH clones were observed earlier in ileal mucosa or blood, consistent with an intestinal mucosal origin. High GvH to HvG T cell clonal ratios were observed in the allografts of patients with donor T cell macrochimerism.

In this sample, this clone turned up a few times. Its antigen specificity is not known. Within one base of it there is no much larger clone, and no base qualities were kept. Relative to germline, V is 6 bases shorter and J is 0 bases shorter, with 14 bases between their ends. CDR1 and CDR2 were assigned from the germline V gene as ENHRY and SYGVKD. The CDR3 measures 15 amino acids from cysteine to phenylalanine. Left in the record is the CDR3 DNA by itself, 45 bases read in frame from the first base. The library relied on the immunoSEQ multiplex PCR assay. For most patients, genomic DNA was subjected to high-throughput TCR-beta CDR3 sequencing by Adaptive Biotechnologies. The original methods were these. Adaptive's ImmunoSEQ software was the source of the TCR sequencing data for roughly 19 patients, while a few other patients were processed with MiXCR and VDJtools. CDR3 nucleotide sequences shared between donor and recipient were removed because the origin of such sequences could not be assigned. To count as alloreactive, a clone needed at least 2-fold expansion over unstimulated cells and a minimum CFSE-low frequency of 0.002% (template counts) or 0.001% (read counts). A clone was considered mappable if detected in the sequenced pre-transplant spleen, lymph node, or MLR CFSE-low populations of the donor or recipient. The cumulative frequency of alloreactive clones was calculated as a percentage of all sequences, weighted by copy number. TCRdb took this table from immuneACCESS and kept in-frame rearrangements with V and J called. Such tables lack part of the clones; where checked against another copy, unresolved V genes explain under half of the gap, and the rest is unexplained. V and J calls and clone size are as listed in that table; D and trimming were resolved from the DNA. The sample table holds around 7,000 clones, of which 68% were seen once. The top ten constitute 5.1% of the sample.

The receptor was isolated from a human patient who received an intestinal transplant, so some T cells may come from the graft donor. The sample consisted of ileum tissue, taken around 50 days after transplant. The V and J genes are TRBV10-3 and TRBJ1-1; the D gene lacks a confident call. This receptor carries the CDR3 CAIRSTTEMNTEAFF. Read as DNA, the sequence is TGTGCCATCAGATCCACAACAGAAATGAACACTGAAGCTTTCTTT.